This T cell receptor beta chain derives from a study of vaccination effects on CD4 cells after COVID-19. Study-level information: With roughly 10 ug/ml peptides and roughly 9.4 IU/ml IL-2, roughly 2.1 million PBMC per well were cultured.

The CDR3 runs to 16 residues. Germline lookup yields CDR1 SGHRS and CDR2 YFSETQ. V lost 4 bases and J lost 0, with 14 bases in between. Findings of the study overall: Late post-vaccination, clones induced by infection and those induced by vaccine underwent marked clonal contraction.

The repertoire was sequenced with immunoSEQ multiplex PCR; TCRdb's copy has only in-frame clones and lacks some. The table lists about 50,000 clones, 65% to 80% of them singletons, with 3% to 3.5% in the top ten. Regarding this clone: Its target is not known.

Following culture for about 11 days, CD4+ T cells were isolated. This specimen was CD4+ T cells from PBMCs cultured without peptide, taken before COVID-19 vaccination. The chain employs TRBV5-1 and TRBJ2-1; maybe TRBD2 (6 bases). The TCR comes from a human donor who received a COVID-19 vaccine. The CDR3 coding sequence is TGCGCCAGCAGCGGGGGGACTGGCAGCTCCTACAATGAGCAGTTCTTC. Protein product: CASSGGTGSSYNEQFF.